A selection of T cell receptor beta chains follows, all from one sample in a study of blood T cell repertoires in COVID-19. Only in-frame clones appear in the TCRdb table, and some are missing; sequencing was by immunoSEQ multiplex PCR. The data hold over 150,000 clones, with more than 70% observed a single time. The sequenced sample consisted of peripheral blood. These receptors originate from a man aged 45 to 65 with active or convalescent COVID-19. Both conserved end residues are part of each CDR3. A D gene is named only where the DNA matches it firmly. Clone size is given for some rows only: seen once, a few or many times, or a class if the clone is expanded.

j_call | clone_size | d_call | v_call | cdr3_aa | cdr3_nt
TRBJ2-7 | . | . | TRBV4-3 | CASSQDRHISYEQYF | TGCGCCAGCAGCCAAGATCGTCACATCTCCTACGAGCAGTACTTC
TRBJ1-1 | few | . | TRBV7-2 | CASSLVALNTEAFF | TGTGCCAGCAGCTTAGTGGCCTTGAACACTGAAGCTTTCTTT
TRBJ2-3 | few | TRBD2 | TRBV4-2 | CASSLQAGGTTDTQYF | TGTGCCAGCAGCCTCCAGGCGGGAGGGACCACAGATACGCAGTATTTT
TRBJ2-2 | . | TRBD1 | TRBV6-6 | CASTADRGPGELFF | TGTGCCAGCACGGCGGACAGGGGGCCCGGGGAGCTGTTTTTT
TRBJ1-1 | . | TRBD1 | TRBV19 | CASSIRQGPTEAFF | TGTGCCAGTAGTATTAGACAGGGGCCCACTGAAGCTTTCTTT
TRBJ1-1 | once | . | TRBV5-1 | CASSLAGRNTEAFF | TGCGCCAGCAGCTTGGCGGGGAGGAACACTGAAGCTTTCTTT
TRBJ2-3 | . | TRBD2 | TRBV9 | CASSVLGRDTDTQYF | TGTGCCAGCAGCGTCCTCGGGAGGGACACAGATACGCAGTATTTT
TRBJ2-7 | . | . | TRBV3-1/TRBV3-2 | CASSRNGLPNEQYF | TGTGCCAGCAGCCGCAACGGACTTCCAAACGAGCAGTACTTC
TRBJ2-2 | . | . | TRBV5-4 | CASRIRDFVHTGELFF | TGTGCCAGCAGGATCCGGGACTTCGTACACACCGGGGAGCTGTTTTTT
TRBJ1-5 | . | . | TRBV6-5 | CASRERQYNQPQHF | TGTGCCAGCAGGGAGAGACAGTACAATCAGCCCCAGCATTTT
TRBJ1-4 | . | . | TRBV7-2 | CASSQQVATNEKLFF | TGTGCCAGCAGCCAACAGGTTGCAACTAATGAAAAACTGTTTTTT
TRBJ1-5 | . | . | TRBV12-3/TRBV12-4 | CASSRRGNQPQHF | TGTGCCAGCAGTCGACGGGGGAATCAGCCCCAGCATTTT
TRBJ1-2 | few | . | TRBV6-5 | CASNRGGGHGYTF | TGTGCCAGCAACCGGGGCGGGGGCCATGGCTACACCTTC
TRBJ2-7 | . | TRBD1 | TRBV10-3 | CAISPMDRGLEQYF | TGTGCCATCAGTCCTATGGACAGGGGGCTCGAGCAGTACTTC
TRBJ2-1 | . | . | TRBV7-3 | CASSSSSDSSYNEQFF | TGTGCCAGCAGCTCGTCCAGCGACAGCTCCTACAATGAGCAGTTCTTC
TRBJ2-7 | . | . | TRBV7-8 | CASSSITRLEQYF | TGTGCCAGCAGCTCTATTACTAGACTCGAGCAGTACTTC
TRBJ2-1 | . | TRBD1 | TRBV19 | CASSPDRDSENEQFF | TGTGCCAGTAGCCCGGACAGGGATTCTGAAAATGAGCAGTTCTTC
TRBJ2-7 | . | . | TRBV18 | CASSPGTSPENEQYF | TGTGCCAGCTCACCCGGGACATCTCCCGAGAACGAGCAGTACTTC
TRBJ1-2 | few | TRBD1 | TRBV14 | CASSQAGTGGAGGYTF | TGTGCCAGCAGCCAAGCCGGGACAGGGGGCGCGGGGGGCTACACCTTC
TRBJ2-3 | . | TRBD2 | TRBV24-1 | CATSDLGLAGGLDTQYF | TGTGCCACCAGTGACCTGGGACTAGCGGGGGGTTTGGATACGCAGTATTTT
TRBJ2-2 | . | TRBD2 | TRBV7-3 | CASSPRGGGAPGELFF | TGTGCCAGCAGCCCCCGGGGCGGGGGGGCCCCCGGGGAGCTGTTTTTT
TRBJ1-5 | . | TRBD1 | TRBV6-5 | CASSSAQQGHQPQHF | TGTGCCAGCAGTTCCGCACAACAGGGGCACCAGCCCCAGCATTTT
TRBJ2-1 | . | TRBD1 | TRBV14 | CASRSDRGQVDEQFF | TGTGCCAGCAGGTCTGACAGGGGCCAGGTCGATGAGCAGTTCTTC
TRBJ1-5 | once | . | TRBV27 | CASSSRGVRGNQPQHF | TGTGCCAGCAGTTCCCGGGGGGTCCGCGGCAATCAGCCCCAGCATTTT
TRBJ1-4 | . | TRBD1 | TRBV2 | CASRPGTGGREKLFF | TGTGCCAGCAGACCCGGGACAGGGGGCCGGGAAAAACTGTTTTTT
TRBJ2-1 | . | . | TRBV4-3 | CASSQDLGNLKQFF | TGCGCCAGCAGCCAAGATCTCGGGAATTTAAAGCAGTTCTTC
TRBJ1-2 | . | TRBD1 | TRBV6-6 | CASRETGGGYGYTF | TGTGCCAGCAGAGAAACAGGGGGCGGCTATGGCTACACCTTC
TRBJ2-1 | . | TRBD2 | TRBV4-1 | CASSQDRVAGGYNEQFF | TGCGCCAGCAGCCAAGATCGGGTAGCGGGGGGTTACAATGAGCAGTTCTTC
TRBJ2-7 | . | TRBD2 | TRBV18 | CASSPGLAGAEQYF | TGTGCCAGCTCACCGGGACTAGCGGGAGCCGAGCAGTACTTC
TRBJ1-2 | . | TRBD1 | TRBV10-3 | CAISEVLTGVGYTF | TGTGCCATCAGTGAAGTGCTTACAGGGGTGGGCTACACCTTC
TRBJ1-1 | . | . | TRBV27 | CASSMVEGTEAFF | TGTGCCAGCAGCATGGTCGAGGGCACTGAAGCTTTCTTT
TRBJ2-7 | . | TRBD1 | TRBV6-5 | CASSYSKGQGRYEQYF | TGTGCCAGCAGTTACTCGAAGGGACAGGGACGCTACGAGCAGTACTTC
TRBJ1-6 | . | TRBD1 | TRBV23-1 | CASSPGHAGSGGYSPLHF | TGCGCCAGCAGCCCCGGGCATGCCGGGTCAGGGGGCTATTCACCCCTCCACTTT
TRBJ1-5 | . | . | TRBV4-1 | CASSQVSGSQPQHF | TGCGCCAGCAGCCAAGTTTCGGGTAGTCAGCCCCAGCATTTT
TRBJ2-7 | . | TRBD1 | TRBV28 | CASSYRGISYEQYF | TGTGCCAGCAGCTACAGGGGGATCTCCTACGAGCAGTACTTC
TRBJ1-5 | . | . | TRBV7-2 | CASSMNRVGQPQHF | TGTGCCAGCAGCATGAACAGGGTTGGTCAGCCCCAGCATTTT
TRBJ2-1 | . | TRBD2 | TRBV7-2 | CASSLAGSGAINEQFF | TGTGCCAGCAGCTTAGCAGGTAGCGGGGCAATCAATGAGCAGTTCTTC
TRBJ1-6 | . | . | TRBV19 | CASSIAGVNNSPLHF | TGTGCCAGTAGTATAGCCGGAGTTAATAATTCACCCCTCCACTTT
TRBJ2-1 | . | . | TRBV4-2 | CASRRNPTNNEQFF | TGTGCCAGCAGACGCAATCCTACCAACAATGAGCAGTTCTTC
TRBJ2-3 | . | . | TRBV5-1 | CASSLNRADTQYF | TGCGCCAGCAGCCTTAACCGGGCAGATACGCAGTATTTT
TRBJ2-1 | . | . | TRBV4-1 | CASSRILKGSAPGDEQFF | TGCGCCAGCAGCCGGATCTTAAAAGGTAGCGCCCCAGGGGATGAGCAGTTCTTC